This T cell receptor (beta chain) was documented in a study of blood T cell repertoires in COVID-19. Study as a whole: COVID-19 samples from acute and convalescent phases originated in the United States, Italy and Spain.

V lost 3 bases, J lost 1 base, and 4 bases stayed unmatched. The CDR3 loop spans 15 amino acids. CDR1 LNHDA and CDR2 SQIVND come from the germline V gene (reference sequence). In the authors' workflow: Amplifying reference gene primers gave estimates of nucleated cell counts. Only in-frame clones appear in the TCRdb table, and some are missing; sequencing was by immunoSEQ multiplex PCR. V and J calls and clone size are as listed in that table; D and trimming were resolved from the DNA. The table has some 62,000 clones, over 75% seen once. The origin of this receptor is a man between 60 and 70 years old with acute or convalescent COVID-19. The V call is TRBV19, the J call TRBJ1-1; 8 bases align to TRBD1. Sequences were obtained from peripheral blood. The CDR3 loop reads CASSIRGQGNTEAFF. CDR3 DNA: TGTGCCAGTAGTATCCGAGGACAGGGGAACACTGAAGCTTTCTTT.